This entry is about one TCR beta chain. Every patient's tumor was robustly positive for Merkel cell polyomavirus Large T antigen on immunohistochemistry. Lymph node tumors were analyzed for patients with unknown primaries presenting with nodal disease or insufficient primary tissue. Measured with immunoSEQ multiplex PCR; TCRdb has only the in-frame clones, and not every one. The sample lists under 30,000 clones; 70% to 90% were seen once. The CDR3 contains 15 residues. The V and J ends lost 8 bases and 6 bases respectively, with 21 bases between them. Per the germline V gene, CDR1 is MNHEY and CDR2 is SMNVEV (reference sequence). This record belongs to a study of tumor-infiltrating T cells and Merkel cell polyomavirus. About the study: The study examined CD8+ T cells specific for the Merkel cell polyomavirus KLL epitope.

What was sequenced was lymph node tissue. The J gene is TRBJ2-3, the V gene TRBV27, with a possible D match to TRBD1 (7 bases). The sequence was obtained from a man aged 45 to 65 with Merkel cell carcinoma. The CDR3 reads CASSGGRVSLDTQYF. As DNA, the CDR3 is TGTGCCAGCTCAGGGGGGAGAGTGTCATTGGATACGCAGTATTTT.